This TCR beta chain derives from a study of T cell responses to AZD1222 COVID-19 vaccine. This CDR3 region has 15 residues. Germline V CDR1 and CDR2: SGHTA, FQGTGA. The germline V and J ends were trimmed by 3 bases and 2 bases, with 12 bases remaining between them. TCRdb's table, derived via immunoSEQ multiplex PCR, lists solely in-frame clones and lacks some. The table includes 83,000 or so clones, approximately 90% detected once. This sequence was found in an adult who received the AZD1222 COVID-19 vaccine. The gene calls are TRBV7-3 and TRBJ2-3; D remains unclear. The sequencing used peripheral blood, collected 28 days after the second AZD1222 dose. CDR3 bases: TGTGCCAGCAGCTTGGGTGACGCCCTCACAGATACGCAGTATTTT. Protein sequence: CASSLGDALTDTQYF.